The entry that follows covers one T cell receptor (beta chain) sequence. How the authors handled the data: Amplification of reference gene primers provided the estimated nucleated cell counts. Data came from immunoSEQ multiplex PCR; TCRdb stores just in-frame clones and leaves some out. V, J and clone size are those of that table, while D and trimming were read from the DNA. The table lists 200,000 or so clones, 75% to 90% of them singletons. The CDR3 spans 13 residues. Germline V gives CDR1 WNHNN, CDR2 SYGVQD (reference sequence). The ends were cut back, 6 bases at V and 4 bases at J, with 9 bases in the middle. The source of the sample is a study of blood T cell repertoires in COVID-19. As for the study in general: Whether acute or convalescent, the COVID-19 samples came from the United States, Italy and Spain. In each case, the material was cDNA or gDNA derived from T cells, B-cell-depleted T cells, or PBMCs.

This TCR derives from a woman aged 40-49 years with acute or convalescent COVID-19. The chain employs TRBV10-1 and TRBJ2-2; no clear D gene. Sequencing was done on a sample of peripheral blood. In DNA form, the CDR3 reads TGCGCCAGCAGCTCACTCCCCACCGGGGAGCTGTTTTTT. It is translated as CASSSLPTGELFF.